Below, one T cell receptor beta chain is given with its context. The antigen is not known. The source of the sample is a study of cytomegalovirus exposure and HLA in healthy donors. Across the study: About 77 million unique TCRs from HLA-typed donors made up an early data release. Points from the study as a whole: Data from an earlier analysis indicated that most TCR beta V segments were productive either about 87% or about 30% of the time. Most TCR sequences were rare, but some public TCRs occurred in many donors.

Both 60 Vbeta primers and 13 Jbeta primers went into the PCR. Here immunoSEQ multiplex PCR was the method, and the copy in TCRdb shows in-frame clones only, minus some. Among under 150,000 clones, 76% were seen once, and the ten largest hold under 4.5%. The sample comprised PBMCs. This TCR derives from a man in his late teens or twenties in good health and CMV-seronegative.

The CDR3 DNA sequence: TGTGCCAGCAGCGCGGGGACTAGCGGGCCCCCGGATACGCAGTATTTT. This codes for CASSAGTSGPPDTQYF. The chain links TRBV9 to TRBJ2-3; 12 nucleotides align to TRBD2. The CDR3 sequence is 16 residues long. CDR1 is SGDLS, CDR2 YYNGEE, per germline. Trimming took 3 bases from V and 6 from J; bases not matched to a gene: 8.